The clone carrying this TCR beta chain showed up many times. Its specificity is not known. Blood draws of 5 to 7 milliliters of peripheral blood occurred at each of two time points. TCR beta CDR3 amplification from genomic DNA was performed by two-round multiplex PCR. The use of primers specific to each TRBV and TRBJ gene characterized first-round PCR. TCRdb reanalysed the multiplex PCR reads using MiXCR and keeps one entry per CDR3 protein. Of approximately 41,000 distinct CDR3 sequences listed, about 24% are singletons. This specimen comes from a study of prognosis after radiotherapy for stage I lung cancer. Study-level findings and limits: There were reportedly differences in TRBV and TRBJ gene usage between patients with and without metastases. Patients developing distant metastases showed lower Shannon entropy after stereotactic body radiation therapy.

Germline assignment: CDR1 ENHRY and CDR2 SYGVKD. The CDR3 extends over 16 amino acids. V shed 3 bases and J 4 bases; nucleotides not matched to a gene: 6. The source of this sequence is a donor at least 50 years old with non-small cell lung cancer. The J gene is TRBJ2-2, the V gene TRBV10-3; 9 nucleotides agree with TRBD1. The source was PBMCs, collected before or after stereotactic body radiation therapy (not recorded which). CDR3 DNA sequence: TGTGCCATCAGTGAAGTACAGGGGGCCACCACCGGGGAGCTGTTTTTT. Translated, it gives CAISEVQGATTGELFF.